This entry lists 24 T cell receptor beta chains sequenced from one sample in a study of breast tumors, draining lymph nodes, adjacent tissues. Breast cancer patients provided tissue from their axillary draining lymph nodes. TCRdb ran MiXCR on the multiplex PCR reads and lists one entry per CDR3 protein. The table includes about 140,000 distinct CDR3 sequences, less than 35% detected once. Sequencing input: axillary lymph node tissue. The receptors were gathered from a female donor with breast cancer. Some clones in this sample may be carry-over from other donors' samples.

This clonotype occurred a few times. Since a much larger clone is just one base distant, this may be a read error. The J gene is TRBJ1-5, the V gene TRBV5-8, with unresolved D. This CDR3 has 17 residues. Germline V gene sequence: CDR1 SGHTS, CDR2 YDEGEE. In DNA form, the CDR3 reads TGTGCCAGCAGCTTGGCCTCCGTCAGCCTAAGCAGTCAGCCCCAGCATTTT. Its protein is CASSLASVSLSSQPQHF.

Details on this clonotype: The junction shows a germline mismatch at one end, possibly a read error. This chain connects TRBV7-9 to TRBJ2-1; 9 bases are a match to TRBD2. The CDR3 spans 14 residues. Germline V CDR1 and CDR2: SEHNR, FQNEAQ (reference sequence). DNA for the CDR3: TGTGCCGGTCCTCCAGCGGGGGGTGGGGATGAGCAGCTCTTC. Its translation is CAGPPAGGGDEQLF.

Written as DNA, the CDR3 is TGCGCCAGCAGCTTGTTCGTCGGTGGCAGGACGAACACTGAAGCTTTCTTT. Its translation is CASSLFVGGRTNTEAFF. The chain carries TRBV5-1 and TRBJ1-1; D unclear. Trimming removed 1 base at V and 1 base at J, with 17 bases between. From germline, CDR1 is SGHRS and CDR2 YFSETQ. This CDR3 region has 17 residues. Full variable domain (remainder filled in from reference TRBV5-1 and TRBJ1-1): KAGVTQTPRYLIKTRGQQVTLSCSPISGHRSVSWYQQTPGQGLQFLFEYFSETQRNKGNFPGRFSGRQFSNSRSEMNVSTLELGDSALYLCASSLFVGGRTNTEAFFGQGTRLTVV.

This clonotype was seen only a few times. The final CDR3 position lacks the conserved phenylalanine or tryptophan, pointing to a likely read error. The chain carries TRBV7-2 and TRBJ2-1; 9 bases align to TRBD2. V lost 6 bases and J lost 1; bases outside the gene matches: 4. Germline CDR1 reads SGHTA; CDR2 reads FQGNSA. The CDR3 spans 15 residues. Here the CDR3 DNA reads TGTGCCAGCAGTTCCAGCGGGGGGTCCTACAATGAGCAGTTCCTC. Translation gives CASSSSGGSYNEQFL.

This clonotype was picked up many times. This chain uses TRBV19 with TRBJ2-6; D gene unclear. Trimming took off 3 bases at V and 0 bases at J, with 6 bases between the two ends. This CDR3 spans 15 amino acids. Germline V CDR1 and CDR2: LNHDA, SQIVND (reference sequence). This CDR3 is CASSMMSSGANVLTF. The CDR3 bases are TGTGCCAGTAGTATGATGAGCTCTGGGGCCAACGTCCTGACTTTC. The complete variable domain, with remaining parts taken from reference TRBV19 and TRBJ2-6, reads DGGITQSPKYLFRKEGQNVTLSCEQNLNHDAMYWYRQDPGQGLRLIYYSQIVNDFQKGDIAEGYSVSREKKESFPLTVTSAQKNPTAFYLCASSMMSSGANVLTFGAGSRLTVL.

In this sample, this clonotype turned up many times. CDR3 DNA sequence: TGTGCCAGTAGGCGGGACGGTCTATACACCGGGGAGCTGTTTTTT. Translated: CASRRDGLYTGELFF. J is TRBJ2-2 and V is TRBV19; D may be TRBD2 (6 bases). The CDR3 is made up of 15 amino acids. Germline V lookup: CDR1 LNHDA, CDR2 SQIVND (reference sequence). Trimming took 6 bases from V and 3 from J, leaving 14 bases between them. The full variable domain, its missing parts supplied by reference TRBV19 and TRBJ2-2, is DGGITQSPKYLFRKEGQNVTLSCEQNLNHDAMYWYRQDPGQGLRLIYYSQIVNDFQKGDIAEGYSVSREKKESFPLTVTSAQKNPTAFYLCASRRDGLYTGELFFGEGSRLTVL.

This clonotype occurred many times. Just one base apart from a much larger clone, this may be a read error. No conserved phenylalanine or tryptophan is present at the end of the CDR3, so a read error is the likely explanation. This chain links TRBV7-8 with TRBJ2-5; possible D gene TRBD1, 6 bases. The CDR3 runs 14 residues. CDR1 SGHVS and CDR2 FQNEAQ come from the germline V gene. Trimming stripped 4 bases from V and 2 bases from J, with 11 bases between. The CDR3 protein is CASSWRTDQETQYL. The CDR3 nucleotides read TGTGCCAGCAGCTGGAGGACAGATCAAGAGACCCAGTACCTC.

The V and J genes are TRBV5-6 and TRBJ1-5, with unresolved D. Germline CDR1 reads SGHDT; CDR2 reads YYEEEE. The ends were cut back, 4 bases at V and 10 bases at J, with 9 bases in the middle. The CDR3 sequence is 11 residues long. The CDR3 region has the DNA TGTGCCAGCAGCCGACTCCAACCCCAGCATTTT. Encoded protein: CASSRLQPQHF.

This clonotype has ten or more counts. A read error may account for a junction end that differs from germline. The chain uses TRBV20-1 and TRBJ1-6; D not resolved. The CDR3 has 13 residues. The germline V gene encodes CDR1 DFQATT and CDR2 SNEGSKA (reference sequence). The CDR3 region is CSTRLGYNSPLHF. The CDR3, as DNA: TGCAGTACTAGACTCGGATATAATTCACCCCTCCACTTT.

This clonotype was counted ten times or more. This chain joins TRBV7-9 and TRBJ1-5; tentative D call: TRBD1 (6 bases). V was cut by 5 bases and J by 1 base, with 9 bases left in between. Germline CDR1 SEHNR, CDR2 FQNEAQ (reference sequence). CDR3 length: 14 amino acids. Here the CDR3 reads CASSLTGSNQPQHF. For the CDR3, the DNA is TGTGCCAGCAGCCTGACAGGAAGCAATCAGCCCCAGCATTTT.

The CDR3 reads CASSLESGGRNNSPLHF. DNA of the CDR3: TGTGCCAGCAGCTTAGAGTCCGGGGGTAGGAATAATTCACCCCTCCACTTT. The V gene is TRBV7-6, the J gene TRBJ1-6, with a possible D match to TRBD1 (5 bases). Trimming left V 1 base short and J 5 bases short, with 15 bases between. The CDR3 consists of 17 residues. Germline values: CDR1 SGHVS, CDR2 FNYEAQ.

This clonotype was observed a few times. The CDR3 region is CASSPHSCNEQFF. The CDR3 nucleotides are TGTGCCAGCAGTCCACACAGCTGCAATGAGCAGTTCTTC. The J gene is TRBJ2-1, the V gene TRBV6-5, with D unclear. V was pared by 5 bases and J by 6 bases, with 11 bases between. Germline CDR1 and CDR2: MNHEY and SVGAGI. This CDR3 spans 13 amino acids.

This clonotype was seen many times. This sequence joins TRBV4-2 and TRBJ2-6, with no clear D. This CDR3 region has 16 residues. The V and J ends lost 0 bases and 0 bases respectively, with 6 bases between them. Germline CDR1 LGHNA, CDR2 YNFKEQ. In DNA, the CDR3 is TGTGCCAGCAGCCAAGATAAGGCCTCTGGGGCCAACGTCCTGACTTTC. This encodes CASSQDKASGANVLTF.

This clonotype has a count of ten or more. V and J are TRBV12-3 or TRBV12-4 and TRBJ1-2, with a tentative D call TRBD1 (5 bases). This CDR3 contains 15 residues. Trimming pared 7 bases from V and 1 base from J, leaving 16 bases between. The CDR3 bases are TGTGCCAGCACCCGAGGGACGGCCATTAACTATGGCTACACCTTC. Translated, it gives CASTRGTAINYGYTF.

This chain uses TRBV5-6 with TRBJ1-2, with D unresolved. The V end lost 3 bases, the J end lost 7 bases, and 13 bases lay between the germline ends. The CDR3 sequence is 13 residues long. Germline V gene lookup returns CDR1 SGHDT and CDR2 YYEEEE. CDR3 sequence reads: CASSWTASSGYTF. The CDR3 DNA reads TGTGCCAGCAGCTGGACGGCTAGTAGTGGCTACACCTTC. Full variable domain (outside the CDR3, taken from reference TRBV5-6 and TRBJ1-2): DAGVTQSPTHLIKTRGQQVTLRCSPKSGHDTVSWYQQALGQGPQFIFQYYEEEERQRGNFPDRFSGHQFPNYSSELNVNALLLGDSALYLCASSWTASSGYTFGSGTRLTVV.

This clonotype was picked up many times. The chain recombines TRBV19 with TRBJ2-6, with a weak D call TRBD2 (5 bases). The CDR3 has 18 amino acids. Trimming stripped 9 bases from V and 3 bases from J, with 24 bases between. Germline loops: CDR1 LNHDA, CDR2 SQIVND (reference sequence). Here the CDR3 reads CASHPAEGSVLGANVLTF. For the CDR3, the DNA is TGTGCCAGCCATCCTGCTGAGGGCTCGGTTCTTGGGGCCAACGTCCTGACTTTC.

This clonotype appeared a few times. The chain combines TRBV7-2 with TRBJ1-1; the D gene is possibly TRBD1 (5 bases). CDR1 and CDR2 from the germline V gene are SGHTA and FQGNSA. The CDR3 extends over 14 amino acids. The V end was cut by 4 bases, the J end by 5 bases, with 14 bases between. CDR3 loop: CASSWPGRGTEAFF. In nucleotides, the CDR3 is TGTGCCAGCAGCTGGCCGGGGCGGGGGACTGAAGCTTTCTTT.

The chain carries TRBV7-9 and TRBJ1-3; D is undetermined. V was pared by 3 bases and J by 2 bases, with 8 bases between. Per germline, CDR1 SEHNR and CDR2 FQNEAQ (reference sequence). The CDR3 contains 14 residues. The CDR3 spells CASSLSGAGNTIYF. The CDR3 bases are TGTGCCAGCAGCTTGTCCGGGGCTGGAAACACCATATATTTT.

The V and J genes are TRBV7-2 and TRBJ1-5, with 9 bases that match TRBD1. With V trimmed by 6 bases and J by 11 bases, 14 bases remained unmatched. Germline V gene sequence: CDR1 SGHTA, CDR2 FQGNSA. CDR3 length equals 15 residues. This chain's CDR3 is CASRHRDRADRTQHF. The CDR3 coding sequence is TGTGCCAGCAGACACCGGGACAGGGCGGATCGGACCCAGCATTTT.

This clonotype was counted many times. V usage is TRBV4-2 and J usage is TRBJ2-3; 7 bases line up with TRBD2. Trimming cost V 3 bases and J 3 bases; bases outside gene matches: 12. The CDR3 is 17 residues long. Germline V gives CDR1 LGHNA, CDR2 YNFKEQ. CDR3 protein: CASSQDERLAGTDTQYF. The CDR3 region has the DNA TGTGCCAGCAGCCAGGATGAGAGACTAGCTGGGACAGATACGCAGTATTTT.

This clonotype was observed at least ten times. CDR3 bases: TGTGCCAGCAGCATTCCCGGGACAACCGGGGAGCTGTTTTTT. Residues: CASSIPGTTGELFF. The chain uses TRBV7-9 and TRBJ2-2; D is possibly TRBD1 (6 bases). The CDR3 totals 14 residues. The ends were cut back, 5 bases at V and 5 bases at J, with 12 bases in the middle. The V gene's germline CDR1 is SEHNR and CDR2 FQNEAQ (reference sequence).

This clonotype has a count of ten or more. The rearrangement uses TRBV30 and TRBJ1-4; D is uncertain. Germline loops: CDR1 GTSNPN, CDR2 SVGIG (reference sequence). The CDR3 runs 17 residues. V was clipped by 0 bases and J by 0 bases, with 14 bases between them. CDR3 DNA: TGTGCCTGGAGTGTAGGGTATTTGGCAGCAACTAATGAAAAACTGTTTTTT. Its protein product is CAWSVGYLAATNEKLFF. Based on the CDR3 plus reference TRBV30 and TRBJ1-4, the full variable domain is SQTIHQWPATLVQPVGSPLSLECTVEGTSNPNLYWYRQAAGRGLQLLFYSVGIGQISSEVPQNLSASRPQDRQFILSSKKLLLSDSGFYLCAWSVGYLAATNEKLFFGSGTQLSVL.

Many counts were recorded for this clonotype. The chain carries TRBV11-3 and TRBJ2-7, with D unclear. The V gene lost 6 bases and the J gene lost 3 bases, with 12 bases spanning the gap. The CDR3 is made up of 13 amino acids. Germline V lookup: CDR1 SGHNT, CDR2 YENEEA. The CDR3 region is CASSQTGHYEQYF. CDR3 nucleotides: TGTGCCAGCAGTCAGACCGGCCACTACGAGCAGTACTTC.

Here the CDR3 reads CASSVGAASGGAHEQFF. CDR3 in DNA: TGTGCCAGCTCAGTGGGAGCGGCTAGCGGGGGGGCGCATGAGCAGTTCTTC. This chain connects TRBV18 to TRBJ2-1, with TRBD2 matching over 12 bases. The trim removed 5 bases at V and 8 bases at J, leaving 13 bases unmatched. Germline CDR1 reads KGHSH; CDR2 reads LQKENI. This CDR3 contains 17 residues.